The 19 T cell receptor beta chains given below trace back to one sample, sequenced in a study of circulating CD8 cells and anti-PD-1 response in melanoma. Four subsets defined by PD-1 and/or TIGIT were sorted from live CD3+CD8+TCRalphabeta+ cells. The QIAseq Immune Repertoire TCR panel built the libraries from around 15 ng of total RNA. Each CDR3 protein is one row after TCRdb ran MiXCR on the reads. This sample has around 1,800 distinct CDR3 sequences, with 7% to 9% found just once. The sample here was CD8+ T cells from PBMCs, taken at baseline or after one month of anti-PD-1 therapy (not recorded which). These receptors originate from a human donor with melanoma.

The chain links TRBV19 to TRBJ2-3; 7 positions match TRBD2. This CDR3 has 15 residues. Germline CDR1 reads LNHDA; CDR2 reads SQIVND (reference sequence). The V and J ends lost 1 base and 2 bases, in that order; junction bases with no gene match: 3. The CDR3: CASSIGLADTDTQYF. The CDR3 region has the DNA TGTGCCAGTAGTATAGGTCTAGCGGACACAGATACGCAGTATTTT.

By sample share, this clonotype is large. This chain uses TRBV5-6 with TRBJ2-1, with 9 bases that match TRBD2. V lost 4 bases to trimming and J lost 7 bases; unmatched junction nucleotides: 6. Germline CDR1 is SGHDT and CDR2 is YYEEEE. The CDR3 totals 14 residues. The CDR3 loop reads CASSPGLAGNEQFF. The DNA for the CDR3 is TGTGCCAGCAGCCCGGGACTAGCTGGTAATGAGCAGTTCTTC.

By share of the sample, this clonotype is medium-sized (0.01 to 0.1%). This chain connects TRBV27 to TRBJ2-7; D is ambiguous. Germline CDR1 and CDR2: MNHEY and SMNVEV (reference sequence). Trimming removed 4 bases from V and 2 bases from J, with 3 bases in between. CDR3 length: 11 residues. Here the CDR3 reads CASSSAYEQYF. The CDR3 DNA sequence: TGTGCCAGCAGTTCTGCCTACGAGCAGTACTTC.

In its sample, this clonotype is medium-sized. V usage is TRBV9 and J usage is TRBJ2-1, with 10 positions matching TRBD1. The germline V gene encodes CDR1 SGDLS and CDR2 YYNGEE. CDR3 size: 13 residues. J gave up 8 bases and V 3 bases, and 2 bases lay outside the gene matches. The CDR3 DNA reads TGTGCCAGCAGCGGGGGACAGGGGCATGAGCAGTTCTTC. As protein: CASSGGQGHEQFF.

This clonotype qualifies as medium-sized. Here the CDR3 DNA reads TGTGCCAGCAGGCCCAGGACAGGGGGCATGGACGAGCAGTACTTC. Its translation is CASRPRTGGMDEQYF. The chain recombines TRBV12-3 or TRBV12-4 with TRBJ2-7, with 11 nucleotides matching TRBD1. This CDR3 comprises 15 residues. V lost 6 bases to trimming and J lost 5 bases; unmatched junction nucleotides: 9.

By proportion, this clonotype is medium-sized (0.01 to 0.1%). V gene TRBV19 combines with J gene TRBJ2-7; possible D gene TRBD1, 6 bases. This CDR3 is built from 18 residues. Germline V gene data show CDR1 as LNHDA and CDR2 as SQIVND (reference sequence). Trimming pared 2 bases from V and 1 base from J, leaving 21 bases between. The CDR3: CASSISFPGQFVSYEQYF. The CDR3 coding sequence is TGTGCCAGTAGTATATCCTTCCCCGGACAGTTCGTTTCCTACGAGCAGTACTTC.

This clonotype was seen only a few times. The rearrangement links TRBV27 to TRBJ2-5; 8 bases are shared with TRBD2. This CDR3 has 18 residues. With V trimmed by 2 bases and J by 5 bases, 16 bases remained unmatched. Germline V CDR1 and CDR2: MNHEY, SMNVEV (reference sequence). This CDR3 is CASSLLAGSGVRGETQYF. CDR3 bases: TGTGCCAGCAGTTTACTCGCTGGTAGCGGGGTGAGAGGGGAGACCCAGTACTTC.

This clonotype is judged medium-sized. The V gene is TRBV25-1, the J gene TRBJ2-1; perhaps TRBD2 as D (5 bases). This CDR3 contains 16 residues. Trimming took 3 bases from V and 9 from J, leaving 21 bases between them. CDR1 is MGHDK and CDR2 is SYGVNS in the germline V gene. The DNA of the CDR3 is TGTGCCAGCAGTGACTCGCGAGGGAGTATCGGGATTGAGCAGTTCTTC. Protein product: CASSDSRGSIGIEQFF.

In this sample, this clonotype is medium-sized (0.01 to 0.1%). This chain uses TRBV7-2 with TRBJ2-1; D tentatively reads TRBD1 or TRBD2 (5 bases each). Germline values: CDR1 SGHTA, CDR2 FQGNSA. V lost 6 bases and J 3 bases, leaving 15 bases between the germline ends. This CDR3 region has 15 residues. CDR3 in amino acids: CASRFRDLSYNEQFF. Written as DNA, the CDR3 is TGTGCCAGCAGGTTCCGGGACCTAAGCTACAATGAGCAGTTCTTC.

By proportion, this clonotype is medium-sized (0.01 to 0.1%). This chain uses TRBV28 with TRBJ2-7, with 10 bases identical to TRBD2. V gave up 7 bases and J gave up 0 bases; unmatched junction bases: 9. CDR1 and CDR2 from the germline V gene are MDHEN and SYDVKM. The CDR3 spans 16 residues. In DNA form, the CDR3 reads TGTGCCAGCAAACAACTGGGACTAGCGTACTCCTACGAGCAGTACTTC. Translation gives CASKQLGLAYSYEQYF.

By share, this clonotype ranks as medium-sized. V gene TRBV5-5 combines with J gene TRBJ2-7; 7 bases are a match to TRBD2. V dropped 4 bases and J dropped 2; count of bases not matched to a gene: 3. Germline V lookup: CDR1 SGHKS, CDR2 YYEKEE (reference sequence). The CDR3 consists of 13 residues. The CDR3, as DNA: TGTGCCAGCAGCCGGGGGGTTGCCTACGAGCAGTACTTC. This encodes CASSRGVAYEQYF.

This clonotype qualifies as medium-sized. The rearrangement links TRBV28 to TRBJ2-5; TRBD2 might be the D (8 bases). The CDR3 is 16 amino acids. Trimming cost V 4 bases and J 4 bases, with 19 bases left between them. Germline CDR1 reads MDHEN; CDR2 reads SYDVKM. The CDR3 sequence is CASSYPTGGGVETQYF. CDR3 DNA: TGTGCCAGCAGTTACCCCACGGGAGGGGGCGTAGAGACCCAGTACTTC.

This clonotype is classed as large. Because the CDR3's place on the DNA is in doubt, the DNA is left out and the CDR3 is given as listed by TCRdb. V usage is TRBV7-9 and J usage is TRBJ2-7; TRBD1, as called in the table, went unchecked against the DNA. The CDR3 comprises 14 residues, both ends counted. Germline-derived CDR1 and CDR2 are SEHNR and FQNEAQ (reference sequence). The CDR3 spells CASSFGAGAYEQYF.

By sample share, this clonotype is medium-sized. This rearrangement joins TRBV29-1 to TRBJ1-3, with TRBD1 as a possible D gene (6 bases). This CDR3 is 15 amino acids long. The V and J ends lost 6 bases and 0 bases respectively, with 15 bases between them. CDR1 SQVTM and CDR2 ANQGSEA come from the germline V gene. The CDR3 reads CSVKTGVYSGNTIYF. Here the CDR3 DNA reads TGCAGCGTGAAGACAGGCGTTTACTCTGGAAACACCATATATTTT.

This clonotype has more than one count but fewer than ten. The rearrangement uses TRBV19 and TRBJ2-7, with D tentatively TRBD2 (7 bases). Germline V gene data show CDR1 as LNHDA and CDR2 as SQIVND (reference sequence). Trimming took off 5 bases at V and 6 bases at J, with 14 bases between the two ends. This CDR3 region has 13 residues. CDR3 coding DNA: TGTGCCAGTAGTCTCGCAGGGGAGGGCGAGCAGTACTTC. Residues: CASSLAGEGEQYF.

As for this clonotype: This could be a read error, since a much larger clone is one nucleotide away. J is TRBJ1-1 and V is TRBV29-1; D is unclear. The V gene's germline CDR1 is SQVTM and CDR2 ANQGSEA. The length of the CDR3 is 11 residues. This chain's CDR3 is CSVETNIEAFF. In DNA form, the CDR3 reads TGCAGCGTTGAAACGAACATTGAAGCTTTCTTT.

This clonotype is categorized as medium-sized. V gene TRBV7-3 combines with J gene TRBJ1-6; weak D call: TRBD1 (6 bases). Germline V lookup: CDR1 SGHTA, CDR2 FQGTGA. V was shortened by 3 bases and J by 8 bases, with 11 bases between the two germline ends. The CDR3 loop spans 14 amino acids. Here the CDR3 reads CASSLTGSDSPLHF. The CDR3 nucleotides read TGTGCCAGCAGCTTGACAGGTTCTGATTCACCCCTCCACTTT.

This clonotype is labeled medium-sized (0.01 to 0.1%). The chain recombines TRBV12-3 or TRBV12-4 with TRBJ2-7; possibly TRBD2 for D (6 bases). The CDR3 has 13 residues. V shed 0 bases and J shed 5 bases, with 8 bases lying between them. CDR3 residues: CASSLAGGDEQYF. CDR3 nucleotide sequence: TGTGCCAGCAGTTTAGCGGGAGGCGACGAGCAGTACTTC.

By share of the sample, this clonotype is medium-sized. The chain has TRBV7-2 and TRBJ1-1; weak D call: TRBD1 (5 bases). Germline lookup yields CDR1 SGHTA and CDR2 FQGNSA. There are 13 residues in the CDR3. V was clipped by 3 bases and J by 3 bases, with 8 bases between them. DNA for the CDR3: TGTGCCAGCAGCTTTCTGGGGGACACTGAAGCTTTCTTT. Protein sequence: CASSFLGDTEAFF.